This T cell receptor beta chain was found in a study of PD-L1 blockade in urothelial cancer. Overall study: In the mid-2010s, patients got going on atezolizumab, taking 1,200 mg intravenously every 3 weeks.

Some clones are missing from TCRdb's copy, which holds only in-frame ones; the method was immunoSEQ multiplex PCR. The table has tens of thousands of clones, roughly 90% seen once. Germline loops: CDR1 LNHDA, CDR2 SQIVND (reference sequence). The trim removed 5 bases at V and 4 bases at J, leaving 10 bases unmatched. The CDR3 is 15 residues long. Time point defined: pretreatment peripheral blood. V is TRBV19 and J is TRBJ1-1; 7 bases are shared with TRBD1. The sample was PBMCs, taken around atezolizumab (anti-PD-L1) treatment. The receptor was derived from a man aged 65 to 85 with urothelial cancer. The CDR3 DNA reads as TGTGCCAGTAGTTCCCCCCCCACAGGGGCCACTGAAGCTTTCTTT. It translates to CASSSPPTGATEAFF.